This TCR beta chain was found in a study of graft-versus-host responses after intestinal transplantation. On the study more broadly: Multivisceral, liver-intestinal, or isolated intestinal transplants were received by the recipients.

Repertoires were generated with immunoSEQ multiplex PCR, while TCRdb's copy carries only in-frame clones and drops some. The top ten clones hold 0.4% to 0.6% of a sample with about 93,000 clones, approximately 92% of them seen once. Germline V lookup: CDR1 MDHEN, CDR2 SYDVKM. The CDR3 contains 12 residues. V gave up 3 bases and J gave up 3 bases, with 6 bases separating them. Comment on this clone: Its antigen is still unknown.

The sequencing here drew on unstimulated CD8+ T cells sorted from spleen or lymph node cells, taken before intestinal transplant. This receptor was identified in a human donor who received an intestinal transplant. This chain uses TRBV28 with TRBJ2-7, with D hard to call. This chain's CDR3 is CASSFGSYEQYF. For the CDR3, the DNA is TGTGCCAGCAGTTTTGGCAGCTACGAGCAGTACTTC.